This TCR beta chain was identified in a study of post-analysis software for immune sequencing data. Study results and caveats: There were five TRBV segments more frequent in patients than controls, and TRBV5-6, TRBV5-1 and TRBV20-1 were among them.

Regarding this clonotype: Its antigen remains unidentified.

The library was made from cDNA and included unique molecular identifiers. The T cell input of about 0.85 to 10 million gave approximately 460,000 cDNA molecules. One entry per CDR3 protein results from TCRdb running MiXCR on the PCR reads. There are roughly 600,000 distinct CDR3 sequences in the sample; around 44% occur only once, and 1.5% to 2% lies in the top ten. Trimming pared 0 bases from V and 4 bases from J, leaving 14 bases between. CDR1 is DFQATT, CDR2 SNEGSKA, per germline (reference sequence). The CDR3 is made up of 15 amino acids. This clonotype originated in a girl under 18 with multiple sclerosis. The chain uses TRBV20-1 and TRBJ2-3, with D hard to call. Sequencing was performed on blood. The CDR3 region is CSARDVVGAADTQYF. The DNA of the CDR3 is TGCAGTGCTAGAGATGTAGTGGGCGCCGCAGATACGCAGTATTTT.